Listed below are T cell receptor beta chains from one sample, sequenced in a study of cytomegalovirus exposure and HLA in healthy donors. The table came from immunoSEQ multiplex PCR; TCRdb's copy has only in-frame clones and leaves some out. Found here are about 140,000 clones; the top ten clones hold 0.96%. The material sequenced was PBMCs. Receptor source: a male donor in good health and CMV-seronegative. Both conserved end residues are part of each CDR3.

CDR3 length	V gene	J gene	CDR3 protein
13	TRBV6-1	TRBJ2-7	CASTQGPKYEQYF
17	TRBV5-1	TRBJ1-1	CASSLVGGVAMNTEAFF
12	TRBV10-3	TRBJ2-3	CAIGGNGDTQYF
17	TRBV19	TRBJ2-2	CASSIRLAGALTGELFF
15	TRBV5-6	TRBJ2-5	CASSAPGGPLETQYF
22	TRBV4-3	TRBJ1-6	CASSQLTPGRGPAAPINSPLHF
14	TRBV19	TRBJ2-7	CASSRASGIYEQYF
15	TRBV7-3	TRBJ2-1	CASSPAGGANNEQFF
14	TRBV4-3	TRBJ1-1	CASSQVSGNTEAFF
14	TRBV15	TRBJ2-7	CATSRDRDSYEQYF
15	TRBV18	TRBJ1-1	CASSSRTGVDTEAFF
13	TRBV5-6	TRBJ1-5	CASSAQGWQPQHF
15	TRBV2	TRBJ2-1	CASSSGDSVFNEQFF
17	TRBV5-6	TRBJ2-2	CASSPPVVTGATGELFF
17	TRBV11-3	TRBJ2-3	CASSPARGLRGTDTQYF
15	TRBV18	TRBJ2-2	CASSPLPLNTGELFF
14	TRBV6-1	TRBJ2-7	CASGRGTGAYEQYF
13	TRBV7-9	TRBJ2-1	CASTPQVIDEQFF
15	TRBV7-2	TRBJ2-2	CASSAFIAGTGELFF
14	TRBV4-3	TRBJ1-1	CASSQDVVYTEAFF
13	TRBV5-8	TRBJ2-7	CATQDRGTYEQYF
14	TRBV19	TRBJ1-1	CASSPWTENTEAFF
12	TRBV30	TRBJ1-1	CAWSPRDREAFF
14	TRBV7-6	TRBJ1-1	CASSLTEPSTEAFF
15	TRBV9	TRBJ2-7	CASRDSGTPVGEQYF
12	TRBV29-1	TRBJ1-2	CSVVVGLYGYTF
15	TRBV15	TRBJ2-2	CATSREAGLTGELFF
12	TRBV19	TRBJ2-3	CASSIKGDTQYF
15	TRBV4-3	TRBJ2-5	CASSQGTGVRETQYF
14	TRBV25-1	TRBJ2-7	CASSELADSYEQYF
14	TRBV29-1	TRBJ2-6	CSATGDTGANVLTF
12	TRBV15	TRBJ2-7	CATSRDSYEQYF
14	TRBV18	TRBJ1-1	CASSLNRGNTEAFF
13	TRBV30	TRBJ1-2	CAWSGRLDYGYTF
12	TRBV29-1	TRBJ2-5	CSVLLEGETQYF
15	TRBV30	TRBJ1-1	CAWSGLGRGNTEAFF
15	TRBV5-5	TRBJ2-7	CASSIWTGALYEQYF
16	TRBV7-8	TRBJ2-7	CASSLAGGQLGYEQYF
13	TRBV5-1	TRBJ2-7	CASSLAVDYEQYF
15	TRBV11-3	TRBJ2-1	CASSPPGVNGNEQFF
14	TRBV2	TRBJ2-2	CASRGLANTGELFF
14	TRBV6-5	TRBJ1-3	CASRMGHGRNTIYF
16	TRBV5-6	TRBJ1-3	CASSLERLDSGNTIYF
14	TRBV6-1	TRBJ2-3	CASRRRGGPDTQYF
15	TRBV7-9	TRBJ2-3	CASSLGPPKTDTQYF
17	TRBV19	TRBJ2-1	CASSRKGTGSSYNEQFF
13	TRBV9	TRBJ2-1	CASSVVSDGGQFF
15	TRBV6-1	TRBJ2-3	CASSVTSGGTDTQYF
14	TRBV7-8	TRBJ1-3	CASSARGSGNTIYF
15	TRBV6-1	TRBJ2-7	CASRPGSAGSYEQYF